These T cell receptor beta chains were read from a single sample in a study of OX40 agonist ivuxolimab in advanced cancers. Profiling relied on immunoSEQ multiplex PCR, and the TCRdb table lists in-frame clones only, not all of them. The repertoire has about 73,000 clones, approximately 92% of them found once; the top ten carry about 9.1%. This material consisted of CD4+ or CD8+ T cells sorted from blood, taken in a trial of the OX40 agonist ivuxolimab. These receptors were taken from an adult with an advanced solid tumor such as melanoma, head and neck, liver or kidney cancer. CDR3s include the opening cysteine and the closing phenylalanine or tryptophan. The order of the fields is CDR3 protein, CDR3 DNA, J gene, clone size, D gene, V gene. D genes are given only for firm matches. Size tells how often a clone was seen (once, few, many) or the class of an expanded clone, and some rows leave it out.

CDR3aa: CASSQEGSFTDTQYF
CDR3nt: TGCGCCAGCAGCCAAGAGGGCTCCTTCACAGATACGCAGTATTTT
j_gene: TRBJ2-3
abundance: NA
d_gene: NA
v_gene: TRBV4-3

CDR3aa: CASSLWTYEQYF
CDR3nt: TGTGCCAGCAGCCTATGGACCTACGAGCAGTACTTC
j_gene: TRBJ2-7
abundance: NA
d_gene: NA
v_gene: TRBV11-2

CDR3aa: CASRSAGYTF
CDR3nt: TGTGCCAGCAGGTCCGCAGGCTACACCTTC
j_gene: TRBJ1-2
abundance: NA
d_gene: NA
v_gene: TRBV6-6

CDR3aa: CARPGTGGSGNTIYF
CDR3nt: TGCGCCCGTCCCGGGACAGGGGGCTCTGGAAACACCATATATTTT
j_gene: TRBJ1-3
abundance: NA
d_gene: TRBD1
v_gene: TRBV10-1

CDR3aa: CASSLQVAQPYNEQFF
CDR3nt: TGTGCCAGCAGTTTACAGGTGGCTCAACCATACAATGAGCAGTTCTTC
j_gene: TRBJ2-1
abundance: NA
d_gene: NA
v_gene: TRBV27

CDR3aa: CASSSIDRVHNEQFF
CDR3nt: TGTGCCAGCAGCTCAATCGACAGGGTGCACAATGAGCAGTTCTTC
j_gene: TRBJ2-1
abundance: NA
d_gene: TRBD1
v_gene: TRBV11-1

CDR3aa: CASSPLRGRNEQFF
CDR3nt: TGTGCCAGCAGTCCCCTACGGGGTCGCAATGAGCAGTTCTTC
j_gene: TRBJ2-1
abundance: NA
d_gene: NA
v_gene: TRBV11-2

CDR3aa: CASSYQGSGELFF
CDR3nt: TGTGCCAGTAGTTATCAGGGTTCCGGGGAGCTGTTTTTT
j_gene: TRBJ2-2
abundance: NA
d_gene: NA
v_gene: TRBV19

CDR3aa: CASSPATNEKLFF
CDR3nt: TGTGCCAGCAGCCCAGCAACTAATGAAAAACTGTTTTTT
j_gene: TRBJ1-4
abundance: NA
d_gene: NA
v_gene: TRBV27

CDR3aa: CASSSYTGQETQYF
CDR3nt: TGTGCCAGCAGCTCCTACACCGGACAAGAGACCCAGTACTTC
j_gene: TRBJ2-5
abundance: NA
d_gene: NA
v_gene: TRBV7-9

CDR3aa: CASPSRNRRYSQSNQPQHF
CDR3nt: TGTGCCAGCCCTTCCCGGAACAGGCGTTATTCCCAGAGCAATCAGCCCCAGCATTTT
j_gene: TRBJ1-5
abundance: NA
d_gene: NA
v_gene: TRBV27

CDR3aa: CASRPTGDTEAFF
CDR3nt: TGTGCCAGCAGACCGACAGGGGACACTGAAGCTTTCTTT
j_gene: TRBJ1-1
abundance: NA
d_gene: TRBD1
v_gene: TRBV7-9

CDR3aa: CSVGVVYGYTF
CDR3nt: TGCAGCGTTGGGGTCGTCTATGGCTACACCTTC
j_gene: TRBJ1-2
abundance: NA
d_gene: NA
v_gene: TRBV29-1

CDR3aa: CASSLAGVPEAFF
CDR3nt: TGTGCCAGCAGCTTGGCAGGGGTGCCTGAAGCTTTCTTT
j_gene: TRBJ1-1
abundance: NA
d_gene: NA
v_gene: TRBV5-5

CDR3aa: CASRTSGGNNEQFF
CDR3nt: TGTGCCAGCAGGACTAGCGGGGGGAACAATGAGCAGTTCTTC
j_gene: TRBJ2-1
abundance: NA
d_gene: TRBD2
v_gene: TRBV2

CDR3aa: CASNIPGDNDYGYTF
CDR3nt: TGTGCCAGCAACATACCAGGGGACAACGACTATGGCTACACCTTC
j_gene: TRBJ1-2
abundance: NA
d_gene: NA
v_gene: TRBV6-1

CDR3aa: CASSPRGTGELFF
CDR3nt: TGTGCCAGCAGCCCCAGGGGGACCGGGGAGCTGTTTTTT
j_gene: TRBJ2-2
abundance: NA
d_gene: TRBD1
v_gene: TRBV4-2

CDR3aa: CASSFWTGFNTEAFF
CDR3nt: TGTGCCAGCAGCTTTTGGACGGGATTTAACACTGAAGCTTTCTTT
j_gene: TRBJ1-1
abundance: NA
d_gene: NA
v_gene: TRBV5-6

CDR3aa: CASSWDRGEKNTEAFF
CDR3nt: TGTGCCAGCAGCTGGGACAGGGGGGAAAAGAACACTGAAGCTTTCTTT
j_gene: TRBJ1-1
abundance: NA
d_gene: TRBD1
v_gene: TRBV5-6

CDR3aa: CASSVFVGLNEQFF
CDR3nt: TGTGCCAGCAGTGTGTTCGTCGGCCTTAATGAGCAGTTCTTC
j_gene: TRBJ2-1
abundance: NA
d_gene: NA
v_gene: TRBV2

CDR3aa: CASSYGGGGAQYF
CDR3nt: TGTGCCAGCAGTTACGGTGGGGGTGGAGCGCAGTATTTT
j_gene: TRBJ2-3
abundance: NA
d_gene: NA
v_gene: TRBV6-5

CDR3aa: CASSSFTVNTEAFF
CDR3nt: TGTGCCAGCAGTTCATTCACTGTGAACACTGAAGCTTTCTTT
j_gene: TRBJ1-1
abundance: NA
d_gene: NA
v_gene: TRBV27

CDR3aa: CASSFAFTYEQYF
CDR3nt: TGTGCCAGCAGCTTCGCCTTCACCTACGAGCAGTACTTC
j_gene: TRBJ2-7
abundance: NA
d_gene: NA
v_gene: TRBV7-9

CDR3aa: CASSVRGAGANVLTF
CDR3nt: TGTGCCAGCAGCGTCCGAGGCGCTGGGGCCAACGTCCTGACTTTC
j_gene: TRBJ2-6
abundance: NA
d_gene: NA
v_gene: TRBV9

CDR3aa: CASSPLASSYNEQFF
CDR3nt: TGTGCCAGCAGCCCCCTAGCGAGCTCCTACAATGAGCAGTTCTTC
j_gene: TRBJ2-1
abundance: NA
d_gene: NA
v_gene: TRBV11-2

CDR3aa: CASRGSNTEAFF
CDR3nt: TGTGCCAGCAGAGGGTCAAACACTGAAGCTTTCTTT
j_gene: TRBJ1-1
abundance: few
d_gene: NA
v_gene: TRBV7-9

CDR3aa: CASSLGQQNYGYTF
CDR3nt: TGTGCCAGCAGCTTAGGTCAGCAAAACTATGGCTACACCTTC
j_gene: TRBJ1-2
abundance: NA
d_gene: NA
v_gene: TRBV13